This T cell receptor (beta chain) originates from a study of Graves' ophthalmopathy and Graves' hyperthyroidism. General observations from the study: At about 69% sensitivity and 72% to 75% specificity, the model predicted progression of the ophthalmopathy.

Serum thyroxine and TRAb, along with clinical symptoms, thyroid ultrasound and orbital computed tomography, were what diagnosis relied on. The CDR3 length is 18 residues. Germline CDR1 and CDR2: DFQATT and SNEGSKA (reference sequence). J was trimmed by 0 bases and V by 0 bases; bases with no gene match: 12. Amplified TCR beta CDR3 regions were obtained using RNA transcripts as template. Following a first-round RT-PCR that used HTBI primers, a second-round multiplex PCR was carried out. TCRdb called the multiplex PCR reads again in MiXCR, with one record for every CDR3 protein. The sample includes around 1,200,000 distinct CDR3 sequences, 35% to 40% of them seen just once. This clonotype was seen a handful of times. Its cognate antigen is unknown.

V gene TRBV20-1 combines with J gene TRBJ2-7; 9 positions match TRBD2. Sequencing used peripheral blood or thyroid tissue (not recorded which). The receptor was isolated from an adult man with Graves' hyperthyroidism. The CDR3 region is CSARDARASGISSYEQYF. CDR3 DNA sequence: TGCAGTGCTAGAGATGCCAGGGCTAGCGGGATCAGCTCCTACGAGCAGTACTTC.